This T cell receptor (beta chain) was retrieved from a study of technical replicates of blood from several donors. Profiling relied on immunoSEQ multiplex PCR, and the TCRdb table lists in-frame clones only, not all of them. In the table there are approximately 88,000 clones, about 96% of which are singletons. This CDR3 comprises 15 residues. In germline, CDR1 is SGHVS, CDR2 FNYEAQ. V dropped 1 base and J dropped 7; count of bases not matched to a gene: 6. This receptor was obtained from a human donor in good health. The sequencing sample was made of T cells isolated from PBMCs. The rearrangement joins TRBV7-6 to TRBJ1-4, with 7 bases lining up with TRBD1. CDR3 sequence reads: CASSLGGRDSEKLFF. CDR3 sequence (DNA): TGTGCCAGCAGCTTAGGGGGTAGGGACAGTGAAAAACTGTTTTTT.